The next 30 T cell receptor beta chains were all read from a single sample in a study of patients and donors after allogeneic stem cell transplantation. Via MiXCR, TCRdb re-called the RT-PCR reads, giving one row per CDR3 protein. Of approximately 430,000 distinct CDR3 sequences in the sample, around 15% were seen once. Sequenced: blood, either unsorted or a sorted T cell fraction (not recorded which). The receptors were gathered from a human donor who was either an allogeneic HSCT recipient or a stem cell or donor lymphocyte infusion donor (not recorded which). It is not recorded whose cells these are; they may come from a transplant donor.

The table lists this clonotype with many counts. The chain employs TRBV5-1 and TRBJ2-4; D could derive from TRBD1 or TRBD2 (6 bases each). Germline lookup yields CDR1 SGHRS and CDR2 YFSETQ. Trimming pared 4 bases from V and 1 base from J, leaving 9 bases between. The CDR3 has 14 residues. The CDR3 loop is CASSAGGAKNIQYF. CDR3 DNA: TGCGCCAGCAGCGCCGGGGGCGCCAAAAACATTCAGTACTTC.

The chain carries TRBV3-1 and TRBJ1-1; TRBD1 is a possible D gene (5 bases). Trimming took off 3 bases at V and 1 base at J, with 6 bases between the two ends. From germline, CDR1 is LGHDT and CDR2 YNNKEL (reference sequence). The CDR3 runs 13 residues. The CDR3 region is CASSQDKNTEAFF. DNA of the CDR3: TGTGCCAGCAGCCAGGACAAGAACACTGAAGCTTTCTTT.

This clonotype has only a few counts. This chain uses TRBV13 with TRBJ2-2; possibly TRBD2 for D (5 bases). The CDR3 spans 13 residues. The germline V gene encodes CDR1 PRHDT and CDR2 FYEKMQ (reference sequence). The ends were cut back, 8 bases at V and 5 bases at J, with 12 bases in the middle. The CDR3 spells CASHPSGTGELFF. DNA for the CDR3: TGTGCCAGCCATCCAAGCGGAACCGGGGAGCTGTTTTTT.

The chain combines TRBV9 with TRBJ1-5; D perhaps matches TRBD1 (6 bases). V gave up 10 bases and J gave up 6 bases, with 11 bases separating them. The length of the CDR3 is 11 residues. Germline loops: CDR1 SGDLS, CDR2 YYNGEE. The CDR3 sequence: CAEGGFQPQHF. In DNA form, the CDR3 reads TGTGCCGAGGGGGGGTTTCAGCCCCAGCATTTT. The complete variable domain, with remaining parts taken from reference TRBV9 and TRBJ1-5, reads DSGVTQTPKHLITATGQRVTLRCSPRSGDLSVYWYQQSLDQGLQFLIQYYNGEERAKGNILERFSAQQFPDLHSELNLSSLELGDSALYFCAEGGFQPQHFGDGTRLSIL.

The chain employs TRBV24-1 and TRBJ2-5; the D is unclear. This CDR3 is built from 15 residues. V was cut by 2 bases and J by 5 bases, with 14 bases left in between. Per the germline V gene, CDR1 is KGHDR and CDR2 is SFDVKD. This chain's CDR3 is CATSDSRIPRETQYF. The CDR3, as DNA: TGTGCCACCAGTGATTCCCGGATACCTCGGGAGACCCAGTACTTC.

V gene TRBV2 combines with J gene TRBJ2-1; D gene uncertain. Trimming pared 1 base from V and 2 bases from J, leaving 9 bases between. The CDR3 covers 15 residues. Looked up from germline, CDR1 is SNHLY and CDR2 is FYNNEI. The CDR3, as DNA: TGTGCCAGCAGTGAAGGAAGGGCGGCCTACAATGAGCAGTTCTTC. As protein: CASSEGRAAYNEQFF.

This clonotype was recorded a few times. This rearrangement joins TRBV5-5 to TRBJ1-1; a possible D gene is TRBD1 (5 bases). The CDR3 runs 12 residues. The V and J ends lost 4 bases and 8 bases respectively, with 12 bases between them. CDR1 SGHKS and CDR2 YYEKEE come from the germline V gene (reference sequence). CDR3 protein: CASSPGHIEAFF. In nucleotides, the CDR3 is TGTGCCAGCAGCCCCGGACATATCGAAGCTTTCTTT.

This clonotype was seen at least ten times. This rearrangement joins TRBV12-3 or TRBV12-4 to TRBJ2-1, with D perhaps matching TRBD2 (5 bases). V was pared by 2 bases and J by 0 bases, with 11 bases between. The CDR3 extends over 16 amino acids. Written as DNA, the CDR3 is TGTGCCAGCAGTTTAAAAGGGAGCGGCTCCTACAATGAGCAGTTCTTC. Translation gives CASSLKGSGSYNEQFF.

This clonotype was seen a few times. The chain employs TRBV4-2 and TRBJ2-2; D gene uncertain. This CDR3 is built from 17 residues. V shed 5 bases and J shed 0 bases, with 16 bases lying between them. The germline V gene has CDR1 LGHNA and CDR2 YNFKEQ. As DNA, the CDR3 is TGTGCCAGCAGCTCAGCCAGGAGCGTAGCGAACACCGGGGAGCTGTTTTTT. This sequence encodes CASSSARSVANTGELFF.

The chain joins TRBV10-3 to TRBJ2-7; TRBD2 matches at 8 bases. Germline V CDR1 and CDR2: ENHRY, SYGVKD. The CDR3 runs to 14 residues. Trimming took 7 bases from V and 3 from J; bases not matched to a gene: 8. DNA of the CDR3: TGTGCCATCATGGGTGCGGGAGGAAACTACGAGCAGTACTTC. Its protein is CAIMGAGGNYEQYF.

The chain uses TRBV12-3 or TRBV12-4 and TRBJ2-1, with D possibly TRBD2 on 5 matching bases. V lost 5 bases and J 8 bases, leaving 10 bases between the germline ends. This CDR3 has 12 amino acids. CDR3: CASSPTRYEQFF. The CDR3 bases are TGTGCCAGCAGTCCTACTAGGTATGAGCAGTTCTTC.

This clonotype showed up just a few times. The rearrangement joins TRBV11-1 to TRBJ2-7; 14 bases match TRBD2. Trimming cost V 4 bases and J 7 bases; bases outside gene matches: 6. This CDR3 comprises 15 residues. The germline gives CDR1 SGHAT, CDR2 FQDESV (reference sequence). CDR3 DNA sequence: TGTGCCAGCAGCTCCGGACTAGCGGGAGGATGGGAGCAGTACTTC. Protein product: CASSSGLAGGWEQYF.

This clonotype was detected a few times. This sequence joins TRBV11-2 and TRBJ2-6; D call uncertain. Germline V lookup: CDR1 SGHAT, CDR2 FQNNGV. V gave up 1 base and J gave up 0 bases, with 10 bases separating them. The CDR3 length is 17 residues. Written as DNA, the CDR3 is TGTGCCAGCAGCTTAGTCGGCAGAGTCTCTGGGGCCAACGTCCTGACTTTC. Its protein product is CASSLVGRVSGANVLTF. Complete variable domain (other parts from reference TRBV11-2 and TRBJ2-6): EAGVAQSPRYKIIEKRQSVAFWCNPISGHATLYWYQQILGQGPKLLIQFQNNGVVDDSQLPKDRFSAERLKGVDSTLKIQPAKLEDSAVYLCASSLVGRVSGANVLTFGAGSRLTVL.

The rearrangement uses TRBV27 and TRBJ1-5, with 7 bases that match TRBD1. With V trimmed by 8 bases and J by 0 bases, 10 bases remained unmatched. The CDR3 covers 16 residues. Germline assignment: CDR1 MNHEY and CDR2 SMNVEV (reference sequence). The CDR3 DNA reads TGTGCCAGCGGGGACCGGGACAGCCATAGCAATCAGCCCCAGCATTTT. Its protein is CASGDRDSHSNQPQHF.

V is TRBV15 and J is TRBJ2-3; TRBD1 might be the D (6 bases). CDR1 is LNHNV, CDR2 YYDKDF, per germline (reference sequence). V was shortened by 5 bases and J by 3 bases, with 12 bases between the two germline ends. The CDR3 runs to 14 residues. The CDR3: CATSRKQGTDTQYF. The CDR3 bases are TGTGCCACCAGCCGTAAACAGGGTACAGATACGCAGTATTTT.

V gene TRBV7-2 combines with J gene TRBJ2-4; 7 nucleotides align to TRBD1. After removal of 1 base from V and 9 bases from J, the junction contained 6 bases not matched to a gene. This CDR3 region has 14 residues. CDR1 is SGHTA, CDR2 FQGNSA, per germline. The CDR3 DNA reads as TGTGCCAGCAGCTTAGAGGGACAGTCTGGCATTCAGTACTTC. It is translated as CASSLEGQSGIQYF.

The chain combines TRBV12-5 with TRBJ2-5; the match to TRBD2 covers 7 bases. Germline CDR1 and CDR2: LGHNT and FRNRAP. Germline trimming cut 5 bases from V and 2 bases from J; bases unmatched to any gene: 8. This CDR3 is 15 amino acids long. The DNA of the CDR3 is TGTGCTAGTGGTCGGGGGGTACAGAGACAAGAGACCCAGTACTTC. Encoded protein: CASGRGVQRQETQYF.

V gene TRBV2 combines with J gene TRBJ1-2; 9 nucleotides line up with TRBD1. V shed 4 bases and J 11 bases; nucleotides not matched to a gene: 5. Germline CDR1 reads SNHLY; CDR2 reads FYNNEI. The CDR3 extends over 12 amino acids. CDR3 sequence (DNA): TGTGCCAGCAGTGCCGGGACAGGGAGTTACACCTTC. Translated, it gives CASSAGTGSYTF.

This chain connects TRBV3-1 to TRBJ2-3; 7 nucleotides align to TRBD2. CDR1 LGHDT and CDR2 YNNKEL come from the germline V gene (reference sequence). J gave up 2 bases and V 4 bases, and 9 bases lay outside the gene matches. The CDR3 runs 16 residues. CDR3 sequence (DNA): TGTGCCAGCAGCCTCTTAGCGGGTATTTTCACAGATACGCAGTATTTT. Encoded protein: CASSLLAGIFTDTQYF.

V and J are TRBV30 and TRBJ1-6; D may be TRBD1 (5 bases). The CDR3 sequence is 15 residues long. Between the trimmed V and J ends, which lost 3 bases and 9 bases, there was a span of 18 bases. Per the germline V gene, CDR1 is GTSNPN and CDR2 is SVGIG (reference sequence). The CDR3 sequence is CAWRAGGDRSSPLHF. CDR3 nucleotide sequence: TGTGCCTGGAGGGCTGGAGGGGATCGTAGTTCACCCCTCCACTTT.

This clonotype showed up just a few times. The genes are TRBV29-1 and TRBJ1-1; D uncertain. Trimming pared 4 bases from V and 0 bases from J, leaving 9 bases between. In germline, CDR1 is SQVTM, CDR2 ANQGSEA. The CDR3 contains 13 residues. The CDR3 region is CSVAGKMNTEAFF. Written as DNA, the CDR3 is TGCAGCGTTGCAGGCAAGATGAACACTGAAGCTTTCTTT. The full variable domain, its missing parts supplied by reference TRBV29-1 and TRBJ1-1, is SAVISQKPSRDICQRGTSLTIQCQVDSQVTMMFWYRQQPGQSLTLIATANQGSEATYESGFVIDKFPISRPNLTFSTLTVSNMSPEDSSIYLCSVAGKMNTEAFFGQGTRLTVV.

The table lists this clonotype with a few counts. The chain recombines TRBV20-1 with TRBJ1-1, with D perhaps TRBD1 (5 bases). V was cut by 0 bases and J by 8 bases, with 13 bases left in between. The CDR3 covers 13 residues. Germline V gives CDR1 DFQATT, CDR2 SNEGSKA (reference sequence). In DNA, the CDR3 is TGCAGTGCTAGAGATCCACCTCCAGGGGAAGCTTTCTTT. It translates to CSARDPPPGEAFF.

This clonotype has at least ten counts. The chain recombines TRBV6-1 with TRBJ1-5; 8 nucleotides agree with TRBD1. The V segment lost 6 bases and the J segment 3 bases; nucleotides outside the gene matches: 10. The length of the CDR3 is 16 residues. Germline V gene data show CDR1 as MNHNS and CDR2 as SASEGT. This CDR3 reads CASREQGVPSNQPQHF. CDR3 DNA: TGTGCCAGCAGGGAACAGGGGGTCCCCTCCAATCAGCCCCAGCATTTT.

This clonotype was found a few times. CDR3 loop: CSAWRPDAGELFF. In DNA form, the CDR3 reads TGCAGTGCATGGCGGCCCGACGCCGGGGAGCTGTTTTTT. The genes are TRBV20-1 and TRBJ2-2; D is undetermined. The CDR3 is made up of 13 amino acids. The germline CDR1 and CDR2 sequences are DFQATT and SNEGSKA (reference sequence). The ends were cut back, 6 bases at V and 6 bases at J, with 14 bases in the middle.

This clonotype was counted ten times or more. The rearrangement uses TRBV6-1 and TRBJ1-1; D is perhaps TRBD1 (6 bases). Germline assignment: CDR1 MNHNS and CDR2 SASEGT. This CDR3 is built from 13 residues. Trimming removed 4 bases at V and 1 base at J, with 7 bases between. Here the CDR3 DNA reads TGTGCCAGCAGTGTCAGGGGGAACACTGAAGCTTTCTTT. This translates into CASSVRGNTEAFF.

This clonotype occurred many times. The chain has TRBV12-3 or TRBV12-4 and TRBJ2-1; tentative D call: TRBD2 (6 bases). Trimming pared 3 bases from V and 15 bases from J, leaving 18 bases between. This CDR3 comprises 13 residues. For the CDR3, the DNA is TGTGCCAGCAGTTTCCGGGACTCAGGGAGAGGGTTCTTC. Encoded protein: CASSFRDSGRGFF.

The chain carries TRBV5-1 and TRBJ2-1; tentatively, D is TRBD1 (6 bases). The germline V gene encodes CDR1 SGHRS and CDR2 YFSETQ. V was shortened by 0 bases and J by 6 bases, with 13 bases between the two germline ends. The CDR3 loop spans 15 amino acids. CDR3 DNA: TGCGCCAGCAGCTTGGTTCACAGGGTGAGCAATGAGCAGTTCTTC. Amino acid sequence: CASSLVHRVSNEQFF.

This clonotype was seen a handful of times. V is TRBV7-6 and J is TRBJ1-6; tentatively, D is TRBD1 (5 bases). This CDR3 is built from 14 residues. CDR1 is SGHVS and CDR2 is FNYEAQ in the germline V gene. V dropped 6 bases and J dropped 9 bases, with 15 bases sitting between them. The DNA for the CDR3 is TGTGCCAGCAGTCGAGGCCCCCAGGGTTCACCCCTCCACTTT. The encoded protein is CASSRGPQGSPLHF.

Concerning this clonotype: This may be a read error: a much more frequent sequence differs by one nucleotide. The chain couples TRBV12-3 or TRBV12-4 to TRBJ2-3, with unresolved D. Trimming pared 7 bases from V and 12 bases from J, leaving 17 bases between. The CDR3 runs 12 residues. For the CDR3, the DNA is TGTGCCAGCACCAACGGGCATGGATCACAGTATTTT. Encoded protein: CASTNGHGSQYF.

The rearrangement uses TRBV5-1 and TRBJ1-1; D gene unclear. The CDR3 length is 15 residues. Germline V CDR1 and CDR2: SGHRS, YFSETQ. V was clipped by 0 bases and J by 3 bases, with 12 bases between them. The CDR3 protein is CASSLGTVVDTEAFF. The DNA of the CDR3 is TGCGCCAGCAGCTTGGGTACAGTGGTGGACACTGAAGCTTTCTTT. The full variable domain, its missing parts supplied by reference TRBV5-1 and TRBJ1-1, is KAGVTQTPRYLIKTRGQQVTLSCSPISGHRSVSWYQQTPGQGLQFLFEYFSETQRNKGNFPGRFSGRQFSNSRSEMNVSTLELGDSALYLCASSLGTVVDTEAFFGQGTRLTVV.